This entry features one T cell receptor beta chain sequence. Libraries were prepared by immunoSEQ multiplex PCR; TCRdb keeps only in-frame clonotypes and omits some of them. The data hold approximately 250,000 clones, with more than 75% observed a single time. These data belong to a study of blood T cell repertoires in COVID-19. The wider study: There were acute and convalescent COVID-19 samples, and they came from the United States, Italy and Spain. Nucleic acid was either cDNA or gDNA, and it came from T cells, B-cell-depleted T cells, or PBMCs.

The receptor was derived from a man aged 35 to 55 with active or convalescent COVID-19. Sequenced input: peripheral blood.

The CDR3 here is CASSKLGQSQETQYF. CDR3 in DNA: TGTGCCAGCAGTAAGTTGGGACAGTCACAAGAGACCCAGTACTTC. The rearrangement uses TRBV5-6 and TRBJ2-5; 7 bases line up with TRBD1. J lost 2 bases, V lost 5 bases, and 9 bases had no gene match. The CDR3 totals 15 residues. CDR1 and CDR2 (germline): SGHDT, YYEEEE.